The rows below give T cell receptor beta chains drawn from one sample of a study of blood T cells in healthy people across ages. Via MiXCR, TCRdb re-called the 5' RACE reads, giving one row per CDR3 protein. The table includes 1 million to 1.2 million distinct CDR3 sequences, around two fifths detected once. The sample comprised blood. All receptors come from a man between 18 and 29 years old in good health. CDR3s include the opening cysteine and the closing phenylalanine or tryptophan. Each record gives: clone size, J gene, D gene, V gene, CDR3 DNA, CDR3 protein. A D gene is named only where the DNA matches it firmly. Clone size is given for some rows only: seen once, a few or many times, or a class if the clone is expanded.

>-|TRBJ1-2|TRBD1|TRBV29-1
TGCAGCGACCAAACAGGGGTTGACGGCTACACCTTC
CSDQTGVDGYTF
>-|TRBJ1-5|-|TRBV4-3
TGCGCCAGCAGCCTCCGACCCAGCGATAGCAATCAGCCCCAGCATTTT
CASSLRPSDSNQPQHF
>-|TRBJ2-3|-|TRBV20-1
TGCAGTGCTAGGTGGCGGGACTCAGATACGCAGTATTTT
CSARWRDSDTQYF
>few|TRBJ2-2|-|TRBV6-2/TRBV6-3
TGTGCCAGCAGTTACGCTACCGGGGAGCTGTTTTTT
CASSYATGELFF
>-|TRBJ2-3|-|TRBV10-1
TGCGCCAGCAGTGATGAGGCTTTGGCAGATACGCAGTATTTT
CASSDEALADTQYF
>-|TRBJ2-5|-|TRBV2
TGTGCCAGCAGAAAGGGCCAAGAGACCCAGTACTTC
CASRKGQETQYF
>-|TRBJ2-5|-|TRBV7-2
TGTGCCTCTCAGGGCCAACCCCGAGAGACCCAGTACTTC
CASQGQPRETQYF
>few|TRBJ1-5|-|TRBV12-3/TRBV12-4
TGTGCCAGCGCTACTCACAGAGATCAGCCCCAGCATTTT
CASATHRDQPQHF
>-|TRBJ2-3|TRBD2|TRBV6-2/TRBV6-3
TGTGCCAGCAGTTACTCGACAGCGGGGGCAGGCACAGATACGCAGTATTTT
CASSYSTAGAGTDTQYF
>few|TRBJ2-3|-|TRBV20-1
TGCAGTGCTAGAGATGAGTGGGGGCGGGGGCCCACAGATACGCAGTATTTT
CSARDEWGRGPTDTQYF
>-|TRBJ2-3|-|TRBV13
TGTGCCAGCAGCAACGCGTCGGGACTCCTTAGCACAGATACGCAGTATTTT
CASSNASGLLSTDTQYF
>-|TRBJ2-7|-|TRBV28
TGTGCCAGCAGAGACCGGGACTTTATCTACGAGCAGTACTTC
CASRDRDFIYEQYF
>few|TRBJ2-1|TRBD1|TRBV3-1
TGTGCCAGCAGCCACAGGGGGTACTCCTACAATGAGCAGTTCTTC
CASSHRGYSYNEQFF
>-|TRBJ1-1|-|TRBV5-1
TGCGCCAGCAGCTTGGAGATAACGAACACTGAAGCTTTCTTT
CASSLEITNTEAFF
>-|TRBJ2-5|TRBD1|TRBV6-6
TGTGCCAGCAAGGGGGCGAATGAGCAGTACTTC
CASKGANEQYF
>-|TRBJ2-7|TRBD1|TRBV27
TGTGCCAGCAGTAAAGGGCCCCCACACAGGGGCTACGAGCAGTACTTC
CASSKGPPHRGYEQYF
>-|TRBJ2-1|TRBD1|TRBV20-1
TGCAGTGCTAGGACAGGGGTCAATGAGCGGTACTTC
CSARTGVNERYF
>-|TRBJ1-4|-|TRBV20-1
TGCAGTGCTAGAGGGTCAGGCGACCATGAAAAACTGTTTTTT
CSARGSGDHEKLFF
>-|TRBJ2-5|-|TRBV29-1
TGCAGCGTCCCGACAGATAGCCAAGAGACCCAGTACTTC
CSVPTDSQETQYF
>-|TRBJ1-4|-|TRBV4-3
TGCGCCAGCAGCCCACAGGGTTTGTTTAATGAAAAACTGTTTTTT
CASSPQGLFNEKLFF
>few|TRBJ2-1|-|TRBV20-1
TGCAGTGCTAGAGATCATAGTAGGTGGGGTCCCGAAAACAATGAGCAGTTCTTC
CSARDHSRWGPENNEQFF
>-|TRBJ2-1|-|TRBV9
TGTGCCAGCAGCCCCCACCCGGGCAATGAGCGGTTCTTC
CASSPHPGNERFF
>few|TRBJ2-3|-|TRBV9
TGTGCCACCACTCCCCCCGGAGTTGACACAGATACGCAGTATTTT
CATTPPGVDTDTQYF
>-|TRBJ2-7|-|TRBV7-2
TGTGCCAGCAGCCCTCGTGACTGGGACGAGCAGTACTTC
CASSPRDWDEQYF
>-|TRBJ2-1|TRBD2|TRBV27
TGTGCCAGCAGTTTACTAGGACTAGCGGGGGGCCGGGGGAATGAGCAGTTCTTC
CASSLLGLAGGRGNEQFF
>-|TRBJ2-2|-|TRBV20-1
TGCAGTGCTAGAGATGGGGGGGCCACCGGGGAGCTGTTTTTT
CSARDGGATGELFF
>few|TRBJ1-4|TRBD1|TRBV20-1
TGCAGTGCTAGGTCTGGGACAGGCGCAACTAATGAAAAACTGTTTTTT
CSARSGTGATNEKLFF
>-|TRBJ1-2|-|TRBV27
TGTGCCAGCAGCTCTCTGGGTGATCTCCCTGGCTACACCTTC
CASSSLGDLPGYTF
>-|TRBJ1-5|-|TRBV6-5
TGTGCCAGCAGTTACTCCGGACGGGGAACCAGTCAGCCCCAGCATTTT
CASSYSGRGTSQPQHF
>-|TRBJ1-4|-|TRBV12-3/TRBV12-4
TGTGCCAGCAGCCGTTTGGGGGAAGGGACGCCTAATGAAAAACTGTTTTTT
CASSRLGEGTPNEKLFF
>-|TRBJ1-5|TRBD1|TRBV20-1
TGCAGTGCTAGTTTGGACAGGGCGGTATTTCAGCCCCAGCATTTT
CSASLDRAVFQPQHF
>-|TRBJ2-7|-|TRBV27
TGTGCCAGCAGTGTCGGACTGTTTTCCGAGCAGTACTTC
CASSVGLFSEQYF
>once|TRBJ2-2|TRBD1|TRBV4-2
TGTGCCAGCAGCCAGGACAGGGGAGAAACCGGGGAGCTGTTTTTT
CASSQDRGETGELFF
>few|TRBJ2-1|TRBD1|TRBV20-1
TGCAGTGCCAGCGACAGGGGCAGGAATGAGCAGTTCTTC
CSASDRGRNEQFF
>-|TRBJ1-2|-|TRBV7-2
TGTGCCAGCAGCTTAGAGCGAGAAGGTTTCTATGGCTACACCTTC
CASSLEREGFYGYTF
>-|TRBJ2-3|TRBD2|TRBV18
TGTGCCAGCTCACCTTGGACTAGCGGGGGGGCCGTCACAGATACGCAGTATTTT
CASSPWTSGGAVTDTQYF
>few|TRBJ1-2|-|TRBV6-2/TRBV6-3
TGTGCCAGCAGTTACCCCGGCCCGGGAACCTCCTATGGCTACACCTTC
CASSYPGPGTSYGYTF
>-|TRBJ2-1|TRBD1|TRBV5-6
TGTGCCAGCAGCGTGGACAGGGGTCGGTACAATGAGCAGTTCTTC
CASSVDRGRYNEQFF
>-|TRBJ2-3|-|TRBV20-1
TGCAGTGCTTCACTTCTAGGGAGCACGGATACGCAGTATTTT
CSASLLGSTDTQYF
>-|TRBJ1-4|-|TRBV18
TGTGCCAGCACCCTTCTCCGACAACCCTTGGATGAAAAACTGTTTTTT
CASTLLRQPLDEKLFF
>once|TRBJ2-2|-|TRBV5-1
TGCGCCAGCAGCTTGGATGTACAGGGTGGATCCGGGGAGCTGTTTTTT
CASSLDVQGGSGELFF
>-|TRBJ2-1|TRBD2|TRBV20-1
TGCAGTGCTAGAGAGGGAGCGGGAGCCAGTAATGAGCAGTTCTTC
CSAREGAGASNEQFF
>-|TRBJ2-3|TRBD1|TRBV30
TGTGCCTGGAAGGTCAGGGGGACAGATACGCAGTATTTT
CAWKVRGTDTQYF
>-|TRBJ1-1|-|TRBV25-1
TGTGCCAGCAGTGAACCGGGACGCCTGAACACTGAAGCTTTCTTT
CASSEPGRLNTEAFF
>-|TRBJ2-5|TRBD2|TRBV10-3
TGTGCCATCAGTCCGGGACGAGCGGGGACAGAGACCCAGTACTTC
CAISPGRAGTETQYF